Only a few counts were recorded for the clone carrying this T cell receptor (beta chain). The target antigen is unknown. 60 Vbeta and 13 Jbeta primers were used in PCR. Repertoires were generated with immunoSEQ multiplex PCR, while TCRdb's copy carries only in-frame clones and drops some. The sample holds about 150,000 clones, more than 9.5% seen once. CDR3 size: 14 residues. Germline assignment: CDR1 PRHDT and CDR2 FYEKMQ (reference sequence). V lost 0 bases and J lost 5, with 11 bases in between. Healthy bone marrow donors made up the donor group. The study sampled nominally healthy donors, though unrecorded immune exposures were likely. The data originate from a study of cytomegalovirus exposure and HLA in healthy donors. Study-wide findings and caveats: Productive status was seen about 87% or about 30% of the time for most TCR beta V segments in an earlier analysis. Sequencing likely caused a cluster of highly shared sequence variants.

This sequence was found in a man aged 45-60 years in good health and CMV-seronegative. The sample taken for sequencing was PBMCs. This chain links TRBV13 with TRBJ2-7; possibly TRBD2 for D (5 bases). CDR3 amino acids: CASSLGGELDEQYF. CDR3 sequence (DNA): TGTGCCAGCAGCTTAGGCGGGGAACTCGACGAGCAGTACTTC.